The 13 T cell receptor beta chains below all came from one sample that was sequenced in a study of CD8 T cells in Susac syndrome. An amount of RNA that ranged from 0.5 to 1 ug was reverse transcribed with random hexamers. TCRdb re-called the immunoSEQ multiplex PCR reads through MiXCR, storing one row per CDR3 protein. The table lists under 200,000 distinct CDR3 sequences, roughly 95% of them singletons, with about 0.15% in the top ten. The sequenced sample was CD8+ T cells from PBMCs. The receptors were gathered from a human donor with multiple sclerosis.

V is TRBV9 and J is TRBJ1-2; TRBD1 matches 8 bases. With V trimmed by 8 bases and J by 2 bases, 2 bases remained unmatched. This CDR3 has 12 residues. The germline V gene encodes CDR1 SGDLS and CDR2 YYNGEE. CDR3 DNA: TGTGCCAGTCGGACAGGGAACTATGGCTACACCTTC. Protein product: CASRTGNYGYTF.

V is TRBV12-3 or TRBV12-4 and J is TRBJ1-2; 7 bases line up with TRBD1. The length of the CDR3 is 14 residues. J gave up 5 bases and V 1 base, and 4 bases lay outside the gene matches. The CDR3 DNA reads TGTGCCAGCAGTTTAGATCCAGGGGGATATGGCTACACCTTC. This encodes CASSLDPGGYGYTF.

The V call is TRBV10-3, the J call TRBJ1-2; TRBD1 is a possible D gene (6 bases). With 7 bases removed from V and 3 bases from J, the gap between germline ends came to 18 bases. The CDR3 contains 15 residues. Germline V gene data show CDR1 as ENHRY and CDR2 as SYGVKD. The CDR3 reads CAIKGKQGIDYGYTF. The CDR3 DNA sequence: TGTGCCATCAAAGGGAAACAGGGTATCGACTATGGCTACACCTTC.

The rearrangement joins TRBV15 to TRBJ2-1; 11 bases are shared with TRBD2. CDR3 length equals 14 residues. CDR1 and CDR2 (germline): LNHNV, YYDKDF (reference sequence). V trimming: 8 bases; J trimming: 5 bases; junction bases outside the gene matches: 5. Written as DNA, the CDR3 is TGTGCCACCTCAGGGACTAGCGGTAACAATGAGCAGTTCTTC. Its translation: CATSGTSGNNEQFF.

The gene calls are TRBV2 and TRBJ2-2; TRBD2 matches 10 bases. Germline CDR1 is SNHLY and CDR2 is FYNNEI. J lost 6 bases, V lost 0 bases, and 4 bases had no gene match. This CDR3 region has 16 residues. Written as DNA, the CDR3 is TGTGCCAGCAGTGAAGCCCTAGCGGGGGATTCCGGGGAGCTGTTTTTT. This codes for CASSEALAGDSGELFF.

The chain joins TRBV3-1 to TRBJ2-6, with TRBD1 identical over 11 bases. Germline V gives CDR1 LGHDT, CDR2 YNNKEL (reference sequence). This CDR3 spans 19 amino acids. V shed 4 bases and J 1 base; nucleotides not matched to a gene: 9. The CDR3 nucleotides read TGTGCCAGCAGCCTCCCCGGACAGGGGGCTGGTTCTGGGGCCAACGTCCTGACTTTC. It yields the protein CASSLPGQGAGSGANVLTF.

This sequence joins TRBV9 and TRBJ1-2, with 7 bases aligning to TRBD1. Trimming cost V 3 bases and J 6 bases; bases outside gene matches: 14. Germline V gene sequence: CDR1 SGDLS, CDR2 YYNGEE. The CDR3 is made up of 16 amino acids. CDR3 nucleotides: TGTGCCAGCAGCGAGCGGACAGGCCGAGTAGTTGATGGCTACACCTTC. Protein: CASSERTGRVVDGYTF.

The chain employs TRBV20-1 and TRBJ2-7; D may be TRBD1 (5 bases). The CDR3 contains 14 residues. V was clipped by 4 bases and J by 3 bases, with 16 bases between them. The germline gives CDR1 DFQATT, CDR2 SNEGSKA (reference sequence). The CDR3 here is CSATSRVIGYEQYF. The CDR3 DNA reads TGCAGTGCTACTTCCAGGGTTATCGGCTACGAGCAGTACTTC.

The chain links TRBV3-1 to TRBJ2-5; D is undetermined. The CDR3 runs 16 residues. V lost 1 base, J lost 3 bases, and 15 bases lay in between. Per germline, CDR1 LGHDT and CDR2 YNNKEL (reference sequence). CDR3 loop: CASSQGSTDTKETQYF. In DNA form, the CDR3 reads TGTGCCAGCAGCCAAGGATCGACGGATACCAAAGAGACCCAGTACTTC.

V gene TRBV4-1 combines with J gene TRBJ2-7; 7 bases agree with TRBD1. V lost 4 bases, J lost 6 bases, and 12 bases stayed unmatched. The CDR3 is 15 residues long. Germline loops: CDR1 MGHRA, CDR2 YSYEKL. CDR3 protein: CASSPSGTVDLEQYF. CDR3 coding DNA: TGCGCCAGCAGCCCCTCCGGGACAGTGGATCTCGAGCAGTACTTC.

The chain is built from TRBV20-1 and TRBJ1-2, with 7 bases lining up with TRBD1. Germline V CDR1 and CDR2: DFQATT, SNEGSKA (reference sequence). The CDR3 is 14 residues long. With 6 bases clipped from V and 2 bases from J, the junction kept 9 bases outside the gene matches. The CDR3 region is CSAQDYRGNYGYTF. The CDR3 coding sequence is TGCAGTGCCCAAGACTACAGGGGAAACTATGGCTACACCTTC.

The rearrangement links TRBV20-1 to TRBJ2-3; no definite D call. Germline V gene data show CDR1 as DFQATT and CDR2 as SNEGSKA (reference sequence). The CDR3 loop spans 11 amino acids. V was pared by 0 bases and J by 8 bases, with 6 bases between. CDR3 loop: CSARDERTQYF. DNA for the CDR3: TGCAGTGCTAGAGATGAGCGTACGCAGTATTTT.

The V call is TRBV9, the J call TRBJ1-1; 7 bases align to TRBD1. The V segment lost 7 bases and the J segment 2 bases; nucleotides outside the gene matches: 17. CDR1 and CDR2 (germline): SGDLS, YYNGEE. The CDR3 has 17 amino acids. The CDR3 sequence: CASSPRGTTGPNTEAFF. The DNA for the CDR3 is TGTGCCAGCTCCCCCCGGGGGACGACAGGGCCTAACACTGAAGCTTTCTTT.